The clone carrying this T cell receptor beta chain has a handful of counts. Its cognate antigen is unknown. These data belong to a study of spatial heterogeneity in lung cancer. Study-wide results and limits: Detection of ubiquitous tumor TCRs in blood was higher at resection than follow-up.

Time point described: sample taken at primary tumor resection. TCRs were sequenced from unsorted whole RNA of tumor, nontumor lung or PBMC. Germline V gives CDR1 DFQATT, CDR2 SNEGSKA (reference sequence). This CDR3 has 15 amino acids. V was shortened by 0 bases and J by 0 bases, with 10 bases between the two germline ends. TCRdb called the 5' RACE reads again in MiXCR, with one record for every CDR3 protein. The sample contains tens of thousands of distinct CDR3 sequences, 10% to 15% of which appear only once. The source is a female donor with early-stage non-small cell lung cancer. The material sequenced was PBMCs, taken at surgery. V gene TRBV20-1 combines with J gene TRBJ2-3, with unresolved D. In DNA form, the CDR3 reads TGCAGTGCTAGAGATTTGGCTCTTAGCACAGATACGCAGTATTTT. Residues: CSARDLALSTDTQYF.